The 21 T cell receptor beta chains below all came from one sample that was sequenced in a study of CD8 T cells in ankylosing spondylitis. Overall study findings and caveats: For ankylosing spondylitis blood, a TCR beta motif of about eight highly homologous variants appeared characteristic.

TCRdb used MiXCR to reprocess the 5' RACE reads, holding one entry per CDR3 protein. The sample lists roughly 700,000 distinct CDR3 sequences; 15% to 20% were seen once. These receptors have no known antigen. The sequenced sample was blood, either unsorted or a sorted T cell fraction (not recorded which). These receptors were taken from a male donor with ankylosing spondylitis.

This clonotype has a handful of counts. V gene TRBV5-5 combines with J gene TRBJ1-5; D uncertain. Germline V gene lookup returns CDR1 SGHKS and CDR2 YYEKEE (reference sequence). The CDR3 consists of 16 residues. The V and J ends lost 0 bases and 3 bases respectively, with 13 bases between them. CDR3 in amino acids: CASSLVAGGNNQPQHF. In DNA, the CDR3 is TGTGCCAGCAGCTTGGTCGCGGGAGGGAACAATCAGCCCCAGCATTTT. Using reference TRBV5-5 and TRBJ1-5 for the parts outside the CDR3, the full variable domain is DAGVTQSPTHLIKTRGQQVTLRCSPISGHKSVSWYQQVLGQGPQFIFQYYEKEERGRGNFPDRFSARQFPNYSSELNVNALLLGDSALYLCASSLVAGGNNQPQHFGDGTRLSIL.

This clonotype was recorded a few times. The V call is TRBV18, the J call TRBJ2-1; D call uncertain. Germline CDR1 reads KGHSH; CDR2 reads LQKENI. The V gene lost 2 bases and the J gene lost 6 bases, with 8 bases spanning the gap. This CDR3 comprises 13 residues. The CDR3 is CASSPNAGNEQFF. The DNA for the CDR3 is TGTGCCAGCTCACCAAACGCCGGCAATGAGCAGTTCTTC.

The table lists this clonotype with a few counts. This chain links TRBV29-1 with TRBJ2-5; no clear D gene. V was clipped by 2 bases and J by 4 bases, with 14 bases between them. Germline CDR1 reads SQVTM; CDR2 reads ANQGSEA. The CDR3 runs to 14 residues. CDR3 bases: TGCAGCGTTGAATCGGCGGCTACCTCAGAGACCCAGTACTTC. Translating it yields CSVESAATSETQYF.

This rearrangement joins TRBV4-3 to TRBJ2-7, with a possible D match to TRBD2 (6 bases). This CDR3 contains 16 residues. Germline CDR1 and CDR2: LGHNA and YSLEER. Between the trimmed V and J ends, which lost 3 bases and 5 bases, there was a span of 20 bases. The CDR3 protein is CASSQDPRGMSHEQYF. The CDR3 DNA sequence: TGCGCCAGCAGCCAGGACCCTCGGGGGATGAGTCACGAGCAGTACTTC.

V and J are TRBV7-2 and TRBJ2-3; TRBD2 matches at 8 bases. This CDR3 is built from 22 residues. V was pared by 3 bases and J by 1 base, with 24 bases of the junction left unmatched. Germline assignment: CDR1 SGHTA and CDR2 FQGNSA. CDR3 amino acids: CASSFPLDRDTSRGERTDTQYF. The CDR3 DNA follows: TGTGCCAGCAGCTTTCCCCTTGACCGGGACACTTCGCGGGGGGAACGCACAGATACGCAGTATTTT.

This clonotype was found a few times. V usage is TRBV27 and J usage is TRBJ2-1, with D unclear. The CDR3 is made up of 14 amino acids. Trimming removed 6 bases from V and 6 bases from J, with 15 bases in between. Germline loops: CDR1 MNHEY, CDR2 SMNVEV (reference sequence). The chain's CDR3 is CASSVAGWGNEQFF. The CDR3 DNA follows: TGTGCCAGCAGCGTTGCCGGGTGGGGCAATGAGCAGTTCTTC.

The chain is built from TRBV30 and TRBJ2-1, with D unresolved. The V gene's germline CDR1 is GTSNPN and CDR2 SVGIG (reference sequence). The CDR3 has 13 amino acids. V was trimmed by 7 bases and J by 9 bases, leaving 19 bases between them. CDR3 DNA: TGTGCCTCAATGCACAGAGGTGCGGTTGAGCAGTTCTTC. It specifies CASMHRGAVEQFF.

This clonotype was detected ten times or more. This sequence joins TRBV20-1 and TRBJ2-7; 12 positions agree with TRBD1. CDR3 length equals 13 residues. Germline trimming cut 6 bases from V and 5 bases from J; bases unmatched to any gene: 5. In germline, CDR1 is DFQATT, CDR2 SNEGSKA (reference sequence). The CDR3 sequence: CSAGGQGAHEQYF. The CDR3 nucleotides are TGCAGTGCGGGGGGACAGGGGGCGCACGAGCAGTACTTC.

The chain is built from TRBV4-1 and TRBJ2-7; D call uncertain. V lost 3 bases and J lost 2, with 8 bases in between. The germline CDR1 and CDR2 sequences are MGHRA and YSYEKL. CDR3 size: 13 residues. CDR3 DNA: TGCGCCAGCAGCCATAGCATTGCCTACGAGCAGTACTTC. It translates to CASSHSIAYEQYF.

The chain couples TRBV15 to TRBJ2-5; 7 bases map to TRBD1. There are 15 residues in the CDR3. Germline V gene sequence: CDR1 LNHNV, CDR2 YYDKDF (reference sequence). The V and J ends lost 2 bases and 5 bases, in that order; junction bases with no gene match: 8. The CDR3 DNA follows: TGTGCCACCAGCAGACGAACAGGGGCTTGGGAGACCCAGTACTTC. Its translation: CATSRRTGAWETQYF.

This clonotype appeared a few times. J is TRBJ1-3 and V is TRBV12-3 or TRBV12-4, with D perhaps TRBD1 (6 bases). CDR3 size: 14 residues. V was trimmed by 7 bases and J by 1 base, leaving 11 bases between them. The CDR3 region has the DNA TGTGCCAGCATTACAGGGAAATCTGGAAACACCATATATTTT. Translating gives CASITGKSGNTIYF.

The rearrangement links TRBV20-1 to TRBJ2-1, with 7 bases fitting TRBD2. Germline-derived CDR1 and CDR2 are DFQATT and SNEGSKA (reference sequence). There are 14 residues in the CDR3. The trim removed 0 bases at V and 2 bases at J, leaving 1 base unmatched. The CDR3 region is CSAREAGPYNEQFF. CDR3 bases: TGCAGTGCTAGAGAAGCGGGACCCTACAATGAGCAGTTCTTC.

This clonotype was detected only a few times. This chain links TRBV7-3 with TRBJ2-1; D gene unclear. CDR3 length: 13 amino acids. The V end was cut by 8 bases, the J end by 5 bases, with 13 bases between. The germline V gene has CDR1 SGHTA and CDR2 FQGTGA. The CDR3 region is CASPVVQNNEQFF. The CDR3 bases are TGTGCCAGCCCGGTGGTCCAAAACAATGAGCAGTTCTTC.

J is TRBJ1-4 and V is TRBV20-1, with D maybe TRBD1 (6 bases). CDR1 DFQATT and CDR2 SNEGSKA come from the germline V gene (reference sequence). Trimming left V 6 bases short and J 0 bases short, with 17 bases between. This CDR3 contains 16 residues. The CDR3 DNA reads TGCAGTGCCGCCGGGGGGGCAGCCTCAACTAATGAAAAACTGTTTTTT. Translated: CSAAGGAASTNEKLFF.

This CDR3 is CASSLNQKLFF. CDR3 coding DNA: TGTGCCAGCAGTTTAAACCAAAAACTGTTTTTT. This chain uses TRBV12-3 or TRBV12-4 with TRBJ1-4; D remains ambiguous. This CDR3 has 11 amino acids. V was pared by 2 bases and J by 9 bases, with 4 bases between.

V usage is TRBV12-3 or TRBV12-4 and J usage is TRBJ2-4, with D unclear. V was pared by 3 bases and J by 1 base, with 10 bases between. The CDR3 is made up of 15 amino acids. The CDR3 DNA reads TGTGCCAGCAGTTTTCGAGCGAGGGCCAAAAACATTCAGTACTTC. Protein: CASSFRARAKNIQYF.

This clonotype was found a few times. The V and J genes are TRBV13 and TRBJ1-2; 7 bases line up with TRBD1. The germline V gene has CDR1 PRHDT and CDR2 FYEKMQ (reference sequence). This CDR3 region has 17 residues. V lost 0 bases and J lost 5; bases outside the gene matches: 12. The CDR3 coding sequence is TGTGCCAGCAGCTTAGGCCCCCGGACAGGTAGCGGATATGGCTACACCTTC. Protein: CASSLGPRTGSGYGYTF. The complete variable domain, with remaining parts taken from reference TRBV13 and TRBJ1-2, reads AAGVIQSPRHLIKEKRETATLKCYPIPRHDTVYWYQQGPGQDPQFLISFYEKMQSDKGSIPDRFSAQQFSDYHSELNMSSLELGDSALYFCASSLGPRTGSGYGYTFGSGTRLTVV.

The CDR3: CASNLRGDRGYEQYF. The CDR3 DNA sequence: TGTGCCAGCAACTTAAGGGGGGACAGGGGGTACGAGCAGTACTTC. This chain links TRBV28 with TRBJ2-7, with TRBD1 matching 11 bases. The germline gives CDR1 MDHEN, CDR2 SYDVKM. The CDR3 totals 15 residues. Trimming took 7 bases from V and 4 from J; bases not matched to a gene: 9.

This clonotype showed up many times. The chain employs TRBV28 and TRBJ1-5; 8 positions match TRBD1. CDR1 is MDHEN, CDR2 SYDVKM, per germline. After removal of 6 bases from V and 5 bases from J, the junction contained 9 bases not matched to a gene. This CDR3 spans 15 amino acids. CDR3 DNA: TGTGCCAGCAGAGAGAGAGACAGGGGATATCAGCCCCAGCATTTT. Residues: CASRERDRGYQPQHF.

The CDR3 spells CSVQPTFNSEQYF. CDR3 in DNA: TGCAGCGTCCAGCCCACGTTCAATTCCGAGCAGTACTTC. V usage is TRBV29-1 and J usage is TRBJ2-7; no definite D call. Germline-derived CDR1 and CDR2 are SQVTM and ANQGSEA. V was clipped by 6 bases and J by 6 bases, with 18 bases between them. CDR3 length: 13 residues.

The sample holds a few counts of this clonotype. The V call is TRBV2, the J call TRBJ2-7, with TRBD1 identical over 9 bases. After removal of 6 bases from V and 0 bases from J, the junction contained 9 bases not matched to a gene. Germline values: CDR1 SNHLY, CDR2 FYNNEI. The CDR3 covers 16 residues. The CDR3 nucleotides are TGTGCCAGCAGGGGGCCGGGACAGGGTTCCTCCTACGAGCAGTACTTC. It is translated as CASRGPGQGSSYEQYF.